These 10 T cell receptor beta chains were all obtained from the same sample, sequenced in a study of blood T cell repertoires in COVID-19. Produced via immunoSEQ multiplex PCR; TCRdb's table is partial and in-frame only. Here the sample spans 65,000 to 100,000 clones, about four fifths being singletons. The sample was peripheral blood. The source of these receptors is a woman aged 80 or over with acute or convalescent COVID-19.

CDR3 amino acids: CASSRNINMGHTEAFF. CDR3 DNA sequence: TGTGCCAGCAGCCGAAATATTAACATGGGGCACACTGAAGCTTTCTTT. The gene calls are TRBV7-8 and TRBJ1-1, with a weak D call TRBD1 (5 bases). Trimming left V 5 bases short and J 3 bases short, with 19 bases between. Germline V lookup: CDR1 SGHVS, CDR2 FQNEAQ. CDR3 length: 16 residues.

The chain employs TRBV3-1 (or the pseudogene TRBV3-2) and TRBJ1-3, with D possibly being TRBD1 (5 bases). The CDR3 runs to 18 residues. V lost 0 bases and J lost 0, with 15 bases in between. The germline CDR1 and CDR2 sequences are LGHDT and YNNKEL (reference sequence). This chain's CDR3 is CASSQDLQAQGSGNTIYF. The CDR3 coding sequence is TGTGCCAGCAGCCAAGACTTACAGGCGCAGGGCTCTGGAAACACCATATATTTT.

CDR3 nucleotide sequence: TGTGCCAGTAATCCATTGACAGGGGCCGCCTTAATGAACACTGAAGCTTTCTTT. Protein product: CASNPLTGAALMNTEAFF. V usage is TRBV19 and J usage is TRBJ1-1, with 8 nucleotides matching TRBD1. Germline lookup yields CDR1 LNHDA and CDR2 SQIVND (reference sequence). The junction had 16 bases not matched to a gene; V was cut back by 7 bases and J by 0 bases. CDR3 length: 18 residues.

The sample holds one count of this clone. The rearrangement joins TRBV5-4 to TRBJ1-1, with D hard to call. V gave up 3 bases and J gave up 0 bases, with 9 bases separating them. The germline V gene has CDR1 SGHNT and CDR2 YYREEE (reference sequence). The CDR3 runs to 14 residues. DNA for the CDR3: TGTGCCAGCAGCTATGGACTGATGAACACTGAAGCTTTCTTT. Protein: CASSYGLMNTEAFF.

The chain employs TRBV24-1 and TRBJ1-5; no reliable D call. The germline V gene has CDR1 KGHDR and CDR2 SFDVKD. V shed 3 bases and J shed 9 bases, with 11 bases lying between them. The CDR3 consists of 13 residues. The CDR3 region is CATSDRGSGPQHF. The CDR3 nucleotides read TGTGCCACCAGTGATCGGGGTAGCGGGCCCCAGCATTTT.

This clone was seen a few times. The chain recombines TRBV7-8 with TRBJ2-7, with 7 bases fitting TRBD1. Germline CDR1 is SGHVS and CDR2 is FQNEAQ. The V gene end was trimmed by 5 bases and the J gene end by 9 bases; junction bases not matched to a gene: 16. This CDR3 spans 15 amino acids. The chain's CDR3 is CASSLDRAAKIRQYF. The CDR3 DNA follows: TGTGCCAGCAGCCTAGACAGGGCCGCTAAGATCCGGCAGTACTTC.

Here the CDR3 DNA reads TGTGCCAGCAGCTTGCCAGGGCCCGGTGATACGCAGTATTTT. Protein sequence: CASSLPGPGDTQYF. The chain couples TRBV5-6 to TRBJ2-3, with D perhaps TRBD1 (5 bases). Trimming shortened V by 1 base and J by 6 bases, and 12 bases separated the two germline ends. The CDR3 covers 14 residues. Germline CDR1 and CDR2: SGHDT and YYEEEE.

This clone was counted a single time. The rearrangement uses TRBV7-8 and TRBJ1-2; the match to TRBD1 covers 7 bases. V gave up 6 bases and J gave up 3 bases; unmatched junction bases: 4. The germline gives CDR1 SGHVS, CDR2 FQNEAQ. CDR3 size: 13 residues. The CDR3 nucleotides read TGTGCCAGCAGTCGAGACAGGGACTATGGCTACACCTTC. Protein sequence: CASSRDRDYGYTF.

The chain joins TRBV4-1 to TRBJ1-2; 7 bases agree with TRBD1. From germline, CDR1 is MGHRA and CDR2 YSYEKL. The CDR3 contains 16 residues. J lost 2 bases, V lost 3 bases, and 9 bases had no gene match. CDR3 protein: CASSHTQGEANYGYTF. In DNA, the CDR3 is TGCGCCAGCAGCCACACTCAGGGGGAGGCGAACTATGGCTACACCTTC.

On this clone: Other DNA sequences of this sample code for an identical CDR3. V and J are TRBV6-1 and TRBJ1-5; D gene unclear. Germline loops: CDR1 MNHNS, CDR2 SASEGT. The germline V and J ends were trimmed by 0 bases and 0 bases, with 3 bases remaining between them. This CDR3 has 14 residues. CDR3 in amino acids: CASSEAYSNQPQHF. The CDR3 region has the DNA TGTGCCAGCAGTGAAGCGTATAGCAATCAGCCCCAGCATTTT.